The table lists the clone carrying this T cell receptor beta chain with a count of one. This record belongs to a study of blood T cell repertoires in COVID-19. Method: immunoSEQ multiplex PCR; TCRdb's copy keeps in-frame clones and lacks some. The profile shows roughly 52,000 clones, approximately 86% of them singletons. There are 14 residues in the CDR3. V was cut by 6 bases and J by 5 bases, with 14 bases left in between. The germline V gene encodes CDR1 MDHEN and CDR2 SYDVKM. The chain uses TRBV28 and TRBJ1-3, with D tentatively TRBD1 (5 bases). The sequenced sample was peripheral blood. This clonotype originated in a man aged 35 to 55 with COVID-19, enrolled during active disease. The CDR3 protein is CASRPTGIRNTIYF. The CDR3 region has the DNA TGTGCCAGCAGGCCAACAGGTATAAGAAACACCATATATTTT.